The 18 T cell receptor beta chains below come from one sample, sequenced in a study of blood T cells in healthy people across ages. Through a sample-barcoded 5' primer and a J-beta primer mix, a second PCR was run for roughly 7 to 12 cycles. TCRdb re-derived calls from the 5' RACE reads in MiXCR, one entry per CDR3 protein. The table includes about 1.4 million distinct CDR3 sequences, around 55% detected once. The sample was blood. The receptors were sampled from a young man in good health.

This clonotype was seen a handful of times. The genes are TRBV29-1 and TRBJ2-5; 11 bases match TRBD2. Unmatched junction bases numbered 15, after V lost 3 bases and J lost 3 bases. This CDR3 is 18 amino acids long. The germline gives CDR1 SQVTM, CDR2 ANQGSEA. CDR3 region: CSVEGKFASGGPKETQYF. Here the CDR3 DNA reads TGCAGCGTTGAGGGCAAGTTTGCTAGCGGGGGGCCAAAAGAGACCCAGTACTTC.

The V and J genes are TRBV29-1 and TRBJ2-1; 7 bases map to TRBD2. CDR1 is SQVTM and CDR2 is ANQGSEA in the germline V gene. CDR3 length equals 14 residues. V was clipped by 7 bases and J by 3 bases; unmatched bases: 9. The DNA of the CDR3 is TGCAGCGCAGGAGGGAGGGTTTACTACAATGAGCAGTTCTTC. Translation: CSAGGRVYYNEQFF.

The genes are TRBV12-3 or TRBV12-4 and TRBJ2-3; 7 bases line up with TRBD2. The ends lost 5 bases at V and 2 bases at J; junction bases unmatched: 10. The CDR3 covers 16 residues. CDR3 residues: CASSAPQRDYTDTQYF. The CDR3 nucleotides read TGTGCCAGCAGTGCCCCTCAGCGGGACTACACAGATACGCAGTATTTT.

The chain uses TRBV5-1 and TRBJ2-7, with 12 bases lining up with TRBD1. J gave up 7 bases and V 4 bases, and 6 bases lay outside the gene matches. The CDR3 sequence is 14 residues long. Germline lookup yields CDR1 SGHRS and CDR2 YFSETQ. The CDR3 is CASSEGQGAREQYF. The CDR3 bases are TGCGCCAGCAGCGAGGGACAGGGGGCGCGGGAGCAGTACTTC.

The rearrangement joins TRBV6-5 to TRBJ2-3; D not resolved. The germline V gene encodes CDR1 MNHEY and CDR2 SVGAGI. Trimming took 5 bases from V and 7 from J, leaving 19 bases between them. The CDR3 has 15 residues. Here the CDR3 reads CASSPLTRGTHTQYF. CDR3 nucleotide sequence: TGTGCCAGCAGTCCGCTAACAAGAGGAACGCATACGCAGTATTTT.

The genes are TRBV5-1 and TRBJ2-3, with D maybe TRBD1 (5 bases). CDR3 length: 16 residues. Trimming took off 4 bases at V and 1 base at J, with 16 bases between the two ends. Germline CDR1 and CDR2: SGHRS and YFSETQ. Here the CDR3 DNA reads TGCGCCAGCAGCGGAAGGACATCCGGCCGCACAGATACGCAGTATTTT. Translating gives CASSGRTSGRTDTQYF.

This chain connects TRBV20-1 to TRBJ2-1, with D uncertain. The CDR3 extends over 14 amino acids. Germline V lookup: CDR1 DFQATT, CDR2 SNEGSKA (reference sequence). Trimming took off 0 bases at V and 9 bases at J, with 15 bases between the two ends. Here the CDR3 DNA reads TGCAGTGCTAGAGATCGGTCGGTTTTCCGTGAGCAGTTCTTC. Encoded protein: CSARDRSVFREQFF.

The chain employs TRBV28 and TRBJ2-5; 9 bases fit TRBD1. Germline assignment: CDR1 MDHEN and CDR2 SYDVKM. Trimming removed 7 bases from V and 11 bases from J; junction bases left unmatched: 17. CDR3 length: 15 amino acids. The CDR3 nucleotides read TGTGCCAGCACCTACACAGGGGGCCGACCCTACGGGCAGTACTTC. Residues: CASTYTGGRPYGQYF. Variable domain in full (rest from reference TRBV28 and TRBJ2-5): DVKVTQSSRYLVKRTGEKVFLECVQDMDHENMFWYRQDPGLGLRLIYFSYDVKMKEKGDIPEGYSVSREKKERFSLILESASTNQTSMYLCASTYTGGRPYGQYFGPGTRLLVL.

V usage is TRBV6-2 or TRBV6-3 and J usage is TRBJ2-3; D uncertain. The germline V gene encodes CDR1 MNHEY and CDR2 SVGEGT. V was clipped by 4 bases and J by 8 bases, with 13 bases between them. The CDR3 has 13 amino acids. For the CDR3, the DNA is TGTGCCAGCAGTTTCCGCAGAGATTCTACGCAGTATTTT. This codes for CASSFRRDSTQYF.

The chain recombines TRBV2 with TRBJ2-1, with 7 bases aligning to TRBD1. Germline loops: CDR1 SNHLY, CDR2 FYNNEI. The CDR3 has 14 residues. V was pared by 4 bases and J by 8 bases, with 8 bases of the junction left unmatched. DNA for the CDR3: TGTGCCAGCAGTGGACAGGGATTGGCCTATGAGCAGTTCTTC. Its protein is CASSGQGLAYEQFF.

The rearrangement links TRBV11-2 to TRBJ1-2; possibly TRBD1 for D (6 bases). The CDR3 runs 12 residues. Germline lookup yields CDR1 SGHAT and CDR2 FQNNGV. CDR3 residues: CGASGAGYGYTF. The CDR3 DNA sequence: TGTGGAGCCTCGGGGGCAGGCTATGGCTACACCTTC.

The V gene is TRBV4-2, the J gene TRBJ2-4; tentative D call: TRBD1 (6 bases). CDR1 and CDR2 (germline): LGHNA, YNFKEQ. The length of the CDR3 is 17 residues. Trimming stripped 5 bases from V and 3 bases from J, with 20 bases between. As DNA, the CDR3 is TGTGCCAGCAGCTTACCCTCCGGGACACAAGACAAAAACATTCAGTACTTC. It yields the protein CASSLPSGTQDKNIQYF.

The rearrangement links TRBV6-1 to TRBJ2-7, with D possibly matching TRBD2 (5 bases). Germline V lookup: CDR1 MNHNS, CDR2 SASEGT. V lost 1 base to trimming and J lost 0 bases, with 19 bases between them. There are 18 residues in the CDR3. The CDR3 loop is CASSEGGMRAQRSYEQYF. Written as DNA, the CDR3 is TGTGCCAGCAGTGAAGGAGGTATGAGGGCCCAACGCTCCTACGAGCAGTACTTC.

This chain joins TRBV6-2 or TRBV6-3 and TRBJ2-7; TRBD1 might be the D (5 bases). V shed 2 bases and J shed 3 bases, with 29 bases lying between them. Germline V lookup: CDR1 MNHEY, CDR2 SVGEGT. The CDR3 length is 20 residues. The CDR3 nucleotides are TGTGCCAGCAGTTACATCATAAAGTGGGGCAAACCTCAGACTGACTACGAGCAGTACTTC. Its translation: CASSYIIKWGKPQTDYEQYF.

The genes are TRBV6-6 and TRBJ2-1; no clear D gene. Germline V gives CDR1 MNHNY, CDR2 SVGAGI (reference sequence). The V gene lost 0 bases and the J gene lost 7 bases, with 16 bases spanning the gap. CDR3 length: 16 residues. The CDR3 loop is CASSYSSPRRLNEQFF. The CDR3 DNA sequence: TGTGCCAGCAGTTACTCGTCGCCCCGCCGGTTGAATGAGCAGTTCTTC.

The rearrangement joins TRBV10-1 to TRBJ2-1; no clear D gene. Germline CDR1 and CDR2: WNHNN and SYGVQD (reference sequence). The ends were cut back, 0 bases at V and 4 bases at J, with 7 bases in the middle. The CDR3 extends over 14 amino acids. The CDR3: CASSESRAYNEQFF. The CDR3 DNA sequence: TGCGCCAGCAGTGAGTCGCGTGCTTACAATGAGCAGTTCTTC.

On this clonotype itself: No conserved phenylalanine or tryptophan ends this CDR3, so it is likely a read error. The chain recombines TRBV15 with TRBJ2-1; a weak D match, TRBD1 (6 bases). Near its end, the DNA agrees better with TRBJ2-7, so the J call may be wrong. Germline values: CDR1 LNHNV, CDR2 YYDKDF (reference sequence). The CDR3 has 15 residues. The CDR3 sequence is CATSLLQGRGYEQYL. The CDR3 coding sequence is TGTGCCACCAGCCTCCTCCAGGGCAGGGGCTACGAGCAGTACCTC.

The V gene is TRBV29-1, the J gene TRBJ1-2; tentative D call: TRBD1 (6 bases). Germline CDR1 is SQVTM and CDR2 is ANQGSEA. The V gene lost 2 bases and the J gene lost 2 bases, with 12 bases spanning the gap. CDR3 length: 14 residues. The CDR3 DNA reads as TGCAGCGTTGAACAGCAGGGGCTAAACTATGGCTACACCTTC. Its translation is CSVEQQGLNYGYTF.